This T cell receptor beta chain was recovered during a study of blood T cell repertoires in COVID-19. Study-level background: Sites in the United States, Italy and Spain provided acute and convalescent COVID-19 samples. Nucleic acid was either cDNA or gDNA, and it came from T cells, B-cell-depleted T cells, or PBMCs.

Profiling relied on immunoSEQ multiplex PCR, and the TCRdb table lists in-frame clones only, not all of them. The table lists 400,000 or so clones, 80% to 90% of them singletons. The CDR3 covers 17 residues. V dropped 1 base and J dropped 2; count of bases not matched to a gene: 5. Germline V gives CDR1 SEHNR, CDR2 FQNEAQ (reference sequence). The age range of participants was 18 to 89 years, with residence in about 25 US areas. Cohorts were determined from participant-reported clinical history. The source of this sequence is a young man who had recovered from COVID-19. The chain recombines TRBV7-9 with TRBJ2-5; 12 nucleotides line up with TRBD2. Sequencing used PBMCs or T cells enriched from blood (not recorded which). The CDR3 coding sequence is TGTGCCAGCAGCTTAGGACTAGCGGGAGTTTATCAAGAGACCCAGTACTTC. Translating gives CASSLGLAGVYQETQYF.